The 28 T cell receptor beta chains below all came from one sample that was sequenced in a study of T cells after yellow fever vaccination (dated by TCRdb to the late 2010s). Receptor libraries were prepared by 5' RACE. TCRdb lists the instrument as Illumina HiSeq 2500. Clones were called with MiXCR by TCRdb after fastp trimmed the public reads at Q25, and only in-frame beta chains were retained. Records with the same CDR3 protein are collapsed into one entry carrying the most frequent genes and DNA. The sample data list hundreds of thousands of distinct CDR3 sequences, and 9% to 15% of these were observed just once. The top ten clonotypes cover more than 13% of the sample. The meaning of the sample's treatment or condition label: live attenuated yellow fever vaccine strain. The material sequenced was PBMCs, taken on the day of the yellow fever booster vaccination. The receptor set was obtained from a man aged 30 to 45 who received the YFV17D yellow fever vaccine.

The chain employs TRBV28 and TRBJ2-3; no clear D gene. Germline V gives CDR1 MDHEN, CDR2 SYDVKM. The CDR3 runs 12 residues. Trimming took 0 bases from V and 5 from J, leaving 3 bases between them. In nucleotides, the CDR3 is TGTGCCAGCAGTTTATGGAGAGATACGCAGTATTTT. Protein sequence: CASSLWRDTQYF. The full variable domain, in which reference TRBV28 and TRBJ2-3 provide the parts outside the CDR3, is DVKVTQSSRYLVKRTGEKVFLECVQDMDHENMFWYRQDPGLGLRLIYFSYDVKMKEKGDIPEGYSVSREKKERFSLILESASTNQTSMYLCASSLWRDTQYFGPGTRLTVL.

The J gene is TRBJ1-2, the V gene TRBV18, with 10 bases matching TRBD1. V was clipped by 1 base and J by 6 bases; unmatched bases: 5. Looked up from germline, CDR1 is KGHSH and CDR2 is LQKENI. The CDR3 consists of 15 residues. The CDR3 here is CASSPLGQGDNGYTF. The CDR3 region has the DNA TGTGCCAGCTCACCACTCGGACAGGGGGATAATGGCTACACCTTC.

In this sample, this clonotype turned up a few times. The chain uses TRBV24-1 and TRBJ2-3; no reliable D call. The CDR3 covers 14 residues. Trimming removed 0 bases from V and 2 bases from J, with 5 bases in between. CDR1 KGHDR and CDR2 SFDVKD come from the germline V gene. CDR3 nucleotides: TGTGCCACCAGTGATTTGTCAGACACAGATACGCAGTATTTT. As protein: CATSDLSDTDTQYF.

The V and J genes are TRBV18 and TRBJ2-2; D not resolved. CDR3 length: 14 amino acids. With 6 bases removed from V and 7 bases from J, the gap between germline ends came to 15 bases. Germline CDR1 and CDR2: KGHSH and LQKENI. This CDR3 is CASSEGPANGELFF. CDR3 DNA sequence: TGTGCCAGCTCCGAAGGCCCAGCGAACGGGGAGCTGTTTTTT. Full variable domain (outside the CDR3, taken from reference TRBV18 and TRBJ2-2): NAGVMQNPRHLVRRRGQEARLRCSPMKGHSHVYWYRQLPEEGLKFMVYLQKENIIDESGMPKERFSAEFPKEGPSILRIQQVVRGDSAAYFCASSEGPANGELFFGEGSRLTVL.

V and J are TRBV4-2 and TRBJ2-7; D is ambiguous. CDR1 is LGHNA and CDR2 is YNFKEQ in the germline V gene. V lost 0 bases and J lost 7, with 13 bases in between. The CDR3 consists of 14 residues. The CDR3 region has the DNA TGTGCCAGCAGCCAAGAAGGTAATTGGCGGGAGCAGTACTTC. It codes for CASSQEGNWREQYF.

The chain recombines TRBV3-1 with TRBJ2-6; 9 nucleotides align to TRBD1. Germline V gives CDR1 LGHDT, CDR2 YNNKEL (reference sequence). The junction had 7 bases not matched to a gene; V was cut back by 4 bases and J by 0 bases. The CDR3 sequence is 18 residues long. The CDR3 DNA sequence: TGTGCCAGCAGCCCTTGGGACAGGGCGCTCTCTGGGGCCAACGTCCTGACTTTC. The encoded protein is CASSPWDRALSGANVLTF.

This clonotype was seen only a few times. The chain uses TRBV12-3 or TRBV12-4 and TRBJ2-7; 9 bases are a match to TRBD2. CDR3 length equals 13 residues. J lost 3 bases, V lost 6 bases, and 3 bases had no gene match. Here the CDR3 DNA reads TGTGCCAGCAGGGGGCGGGGGGGCTACGAGCAGTACTTC. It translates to CASRGRGGYEQYF.

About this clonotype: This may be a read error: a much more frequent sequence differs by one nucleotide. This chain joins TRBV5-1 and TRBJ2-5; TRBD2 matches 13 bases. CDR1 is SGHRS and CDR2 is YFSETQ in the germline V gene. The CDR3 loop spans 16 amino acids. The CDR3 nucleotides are TGCGCCAGCAGCATACGGACTAGCGGGAGTAAGGAGACCCTGTACTTC. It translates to CASSIRTSGSKETLYF.

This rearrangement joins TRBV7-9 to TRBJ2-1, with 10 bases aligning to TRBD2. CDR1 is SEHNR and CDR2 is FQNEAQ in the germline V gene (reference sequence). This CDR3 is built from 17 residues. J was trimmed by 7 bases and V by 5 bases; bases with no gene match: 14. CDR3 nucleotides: TGTGCCAGCAGCCGCACCCCCTTAGCGGGAGGTCGGAATGAGCAGTTCTTC. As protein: CASSRTPLAGGRNEQFF.

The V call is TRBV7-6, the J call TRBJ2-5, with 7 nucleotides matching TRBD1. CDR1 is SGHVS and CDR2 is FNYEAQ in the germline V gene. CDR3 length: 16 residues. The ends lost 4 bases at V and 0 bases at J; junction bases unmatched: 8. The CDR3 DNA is TGTGCCAGCAGCTCATCCGGGACAGAATACCAAGAGACCCAGTACTTC. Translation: CASSSSGTEYQETQYF.

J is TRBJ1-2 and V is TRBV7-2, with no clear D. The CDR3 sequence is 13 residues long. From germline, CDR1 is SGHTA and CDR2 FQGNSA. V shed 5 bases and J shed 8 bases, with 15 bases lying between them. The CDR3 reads CASSPLISSGYTF. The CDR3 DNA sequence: TGTGCCAGCAGCCCGCTTATTTCATCCGGCTACACCTTC.

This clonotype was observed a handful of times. The CDR3 DNA follows: TGCAGTGCTAGACCAGGTCCGGGACAGGGAACTAGCACAGATACGCAGTATTTT. Translated, it gives CSARPGPGQGTSTDTQYF. The chain links TRBV20-1 to TRBJ2-3; TRBD1 agrees at 9 bases. The germline V gene has CDR1 DFQATT and CDR2 SNEGSKA (reference sequence). The CDR3 has 18 amino acids. V was pared by 2 bases and J by 0 bases, with 12 bases of the junction left unmatched.

The CDR3 DNA follows: TGCGCCAGCAGCTCAACTCTAACACAGAGAACCTACGAGCAGTACTTC. Translating gives CASSSTLTQRTYEQYF. This rearrangement joins TRBV5-1 to TRBJ2-7; no clear D. The length of the CDR3 is 16 residues. Trimming shortened V by 3 bases and J by 2 bases, and 18 bases separated the two germline ends. The germline V gene has CDR1 SGHRS and CDR2 YFSETQ.

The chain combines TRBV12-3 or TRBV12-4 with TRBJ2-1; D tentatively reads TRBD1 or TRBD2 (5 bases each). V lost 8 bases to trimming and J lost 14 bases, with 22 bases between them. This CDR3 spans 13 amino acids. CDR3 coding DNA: TGTGCCAGCCGCTTCTGGGGGAGTCAGGGAAAGTTCTTC. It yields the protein CASRFWGSQGKFF.

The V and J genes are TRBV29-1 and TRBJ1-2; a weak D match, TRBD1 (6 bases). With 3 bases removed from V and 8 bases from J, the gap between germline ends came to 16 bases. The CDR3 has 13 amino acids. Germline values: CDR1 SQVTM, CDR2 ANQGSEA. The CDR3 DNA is TGCAGCGTTGATACAGGGAACTTTCAGGGCTACACCTTC. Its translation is CSVDTGNFQGYTF. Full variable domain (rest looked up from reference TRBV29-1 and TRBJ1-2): SAVISQKPSRDICQRGTSLTIQCQVDSQVTMMFWYRQQPGQSLTLIATANQGSEATYESGFVIDKFPISRPNLTFSTLTVSNMSPEDSSIYLCSVDTGNFQGYTFGSGTRLTVV.

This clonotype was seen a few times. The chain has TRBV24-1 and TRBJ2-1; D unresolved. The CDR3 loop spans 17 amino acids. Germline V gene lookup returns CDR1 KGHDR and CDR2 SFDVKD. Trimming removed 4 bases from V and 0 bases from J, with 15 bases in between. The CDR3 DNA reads TGTGCCACCAGTGACCTCAACAGAGTACTCTCCTACAATGAGCAGTTCTTC. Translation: CATSDLNRVLSYNEQFF.

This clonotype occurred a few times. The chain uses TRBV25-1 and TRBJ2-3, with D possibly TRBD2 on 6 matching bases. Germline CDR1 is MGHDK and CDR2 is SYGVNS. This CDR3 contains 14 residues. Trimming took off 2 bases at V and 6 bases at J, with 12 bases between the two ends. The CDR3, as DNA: TGTGCCAGCAGTGAACGTTGGGAGGAGGATACGCAGTATTTT. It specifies CASSERWEEDTQYF.

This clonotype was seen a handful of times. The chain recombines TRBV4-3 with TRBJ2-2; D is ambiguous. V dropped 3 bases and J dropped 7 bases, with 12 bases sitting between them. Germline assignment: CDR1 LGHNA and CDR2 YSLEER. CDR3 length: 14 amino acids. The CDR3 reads CASSQSPKVGELFF. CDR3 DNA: TGCGCCAGCAGCCAGTCGCCGAAGGTCGGGGAGCTGTTTTTT.

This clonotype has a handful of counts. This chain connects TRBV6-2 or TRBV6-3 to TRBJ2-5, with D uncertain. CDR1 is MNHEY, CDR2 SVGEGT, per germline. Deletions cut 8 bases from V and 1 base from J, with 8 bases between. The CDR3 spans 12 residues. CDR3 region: CASADAQETQYF. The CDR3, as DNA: TGTGCCAGCGCCGACGCCCAAGAGACCCAGTACTTC.

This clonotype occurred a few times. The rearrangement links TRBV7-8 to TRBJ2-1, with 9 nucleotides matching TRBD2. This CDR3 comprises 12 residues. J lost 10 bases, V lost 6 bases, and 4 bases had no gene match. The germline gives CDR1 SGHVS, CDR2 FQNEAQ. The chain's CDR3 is CASRGLAPEQFF. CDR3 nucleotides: TGTGCCAGCAGGGGACTAGCACCCGAGCAGTTCTTC.

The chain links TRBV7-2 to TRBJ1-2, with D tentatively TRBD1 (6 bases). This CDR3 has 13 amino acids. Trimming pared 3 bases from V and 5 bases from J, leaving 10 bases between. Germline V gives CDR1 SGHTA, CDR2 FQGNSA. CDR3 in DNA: TGTGCCAGCAGCTTCGACAGGCAATATGGCTACACCTTC. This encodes CASSFDRQYGYTF.

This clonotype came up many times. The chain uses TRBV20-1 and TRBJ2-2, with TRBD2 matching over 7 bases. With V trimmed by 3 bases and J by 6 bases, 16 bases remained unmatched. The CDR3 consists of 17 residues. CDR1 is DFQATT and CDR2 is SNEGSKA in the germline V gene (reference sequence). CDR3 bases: TGCAGTGCTAGGCCTCCGAGGGAGGGAAAAGTTGCCGGGGAGCTGTTTTTT. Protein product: CSARPPREGKVAGELFF.

The CDR3 protein is CASSHSGGGPRNEQFF. The CDR3 DNA reads as TGTGCCAGCAGCCACTCGGGTGGAGGGCCCAGGAATGAGCAGTTCTTC. The V and J genes are TRBV11-2 and TRBJ2-1; a weak D match, TRBD2 (6 bases). This CDR3 spans 16 amino acids. CDR1 and CDR2 (germline): SGHAT, FQNNGV. Deletions cut 5 bases from V and 7 bases from J, with 21 bases between.

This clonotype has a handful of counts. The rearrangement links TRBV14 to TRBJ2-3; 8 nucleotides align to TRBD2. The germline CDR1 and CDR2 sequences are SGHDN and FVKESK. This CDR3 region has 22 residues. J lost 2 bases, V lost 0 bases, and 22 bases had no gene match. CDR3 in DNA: TGTGCCAGCAGCCAAGAAGGTCCCGGGGAACTAGCGGTGACTGAAATCACAGATACGCAGTATTTT. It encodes CASSQEGPGELAVTEITDTQYF.

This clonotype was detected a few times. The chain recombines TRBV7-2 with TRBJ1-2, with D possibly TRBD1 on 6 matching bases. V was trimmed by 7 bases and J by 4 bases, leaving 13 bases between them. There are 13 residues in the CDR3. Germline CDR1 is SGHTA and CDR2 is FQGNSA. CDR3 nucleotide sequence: TGTGCCAGCACTACAGGGTCGGTCTATGGCTACACCTTC. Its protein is CASTTGSVYGYTF.

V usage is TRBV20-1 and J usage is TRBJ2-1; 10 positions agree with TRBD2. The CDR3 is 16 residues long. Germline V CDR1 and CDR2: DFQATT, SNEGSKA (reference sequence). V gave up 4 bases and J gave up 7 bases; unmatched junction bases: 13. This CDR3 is CSAINQAGGLLNEQFF. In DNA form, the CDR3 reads TGCAGTGCTATAAACCAAGCGGGAGGGCTGTTGAATGAGCAGTTCTTC.

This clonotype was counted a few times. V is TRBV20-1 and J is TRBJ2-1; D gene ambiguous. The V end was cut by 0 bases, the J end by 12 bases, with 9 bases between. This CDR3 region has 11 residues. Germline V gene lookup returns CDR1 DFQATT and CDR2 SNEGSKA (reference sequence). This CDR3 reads CSARDYPAQFF. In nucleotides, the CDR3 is TGCAGTGCTAGAGATTATCCTGCGCAGTTCTTC.

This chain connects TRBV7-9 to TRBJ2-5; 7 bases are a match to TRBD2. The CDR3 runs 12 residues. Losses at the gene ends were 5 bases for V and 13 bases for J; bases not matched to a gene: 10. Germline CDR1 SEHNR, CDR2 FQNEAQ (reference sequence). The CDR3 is CASSRDSGTRYF. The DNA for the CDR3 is TGTGCCAGCAGCCGCGACAGCGGGACGCGGTACTTC. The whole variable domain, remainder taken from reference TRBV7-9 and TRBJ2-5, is DTGVSQNPRHKITKRGQNVTFRCDPISEHNRLYWYRQTLGQGPEFLTYFQNEAQLEKSRLLSDRFSAERPKGSFSTLEIQRTEQGDSAMYLCASSRDSGTRYFGPGTRLLVL.